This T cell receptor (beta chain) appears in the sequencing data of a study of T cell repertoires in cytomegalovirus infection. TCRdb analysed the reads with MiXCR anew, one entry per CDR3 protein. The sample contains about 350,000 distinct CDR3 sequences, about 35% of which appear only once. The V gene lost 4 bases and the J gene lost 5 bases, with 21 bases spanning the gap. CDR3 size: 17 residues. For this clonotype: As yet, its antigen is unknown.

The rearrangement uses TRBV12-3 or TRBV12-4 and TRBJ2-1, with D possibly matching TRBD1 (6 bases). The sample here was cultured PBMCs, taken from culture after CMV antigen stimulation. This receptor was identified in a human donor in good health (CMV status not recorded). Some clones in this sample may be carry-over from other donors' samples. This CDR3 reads CASSSYLPGQSNNEQFF. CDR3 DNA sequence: TGTGCCAGCAGTTCCTACCTGCCGGGACAATCCAACAATGAGCAGTTCTTC.